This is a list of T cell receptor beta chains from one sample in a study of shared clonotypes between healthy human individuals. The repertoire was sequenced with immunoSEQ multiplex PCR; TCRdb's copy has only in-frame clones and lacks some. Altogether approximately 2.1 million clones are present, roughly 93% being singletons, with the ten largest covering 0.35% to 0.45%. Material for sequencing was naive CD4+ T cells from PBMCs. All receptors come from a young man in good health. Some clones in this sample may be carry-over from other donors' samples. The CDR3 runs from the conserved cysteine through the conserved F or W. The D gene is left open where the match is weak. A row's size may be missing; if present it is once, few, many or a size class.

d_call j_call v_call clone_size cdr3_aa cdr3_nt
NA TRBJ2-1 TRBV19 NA CASSTALGGAISSYNEQFF TGTGCCAGTAGTACTGCCTTGGGGGGGGCTATTAGCTCCTACAATGAGCAGTTCTTC
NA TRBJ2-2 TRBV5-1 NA CASSLAFETGELFF TGCGCCAGCAGCTTGGCCTTTGAAACCGGGGAGCTGTTTTTT
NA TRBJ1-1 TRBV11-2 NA CASGPGRGANTEAFF TGTGCCAGCGGGCCAGGGAGGGGCGCGAACACTGAAGCTTTCTTT
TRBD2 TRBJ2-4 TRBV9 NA CASSVDLGTSIQYF TGTGCCAGCAGCGTAGACCTGGGGACTAGCATTCAGTACTTC
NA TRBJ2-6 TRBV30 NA CAWIGEGVSGANVLTF TGTGCCTGGATCGGGGAGGGGGTTTCTGGGGCCAACGTCCTGACTTTC
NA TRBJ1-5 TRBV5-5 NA CASSPWSVGGFRQPQHF TGTGCCAGCAGCCCCTGGAGCGTGGGAGGTTTCAGGCAGCCCCAGCATTTT
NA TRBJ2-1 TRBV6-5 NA CASSYIDRQFF TGTGCCAGCAGCTACATAGATAGGCAGTTCTTC
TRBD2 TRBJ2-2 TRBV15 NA CATSRGILIAGGAGELFF TGTGCCACCAGCAGAGGCATACTGATAGCGGGAGGGGCCGGGGAGCTGTTTTTT
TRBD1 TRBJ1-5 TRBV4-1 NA CASSRGTDRGLSNQPQHF TGCGCCAGCAGCCGCGGCACCGACAGGGGCCTTAGCAATCAGCCCCAGCATTTT
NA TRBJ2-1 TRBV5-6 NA CASSLLWETTYNEQFF TGTGCCAGCAGCTTACTGTGGGAGACCACCTACAATGAGCAGTTCTTC
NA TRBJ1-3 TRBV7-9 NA CASSLASLAGNTIYF TGTGCCAGCAGCTTAGCATCATTGGCTGGAAACACCATATATTTT
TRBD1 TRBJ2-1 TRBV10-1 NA CASSDRGMSDNEQFF TGCGCCAGCAGTGACAGGGGGATGAGCGACAATGAGCAGTTCTTC
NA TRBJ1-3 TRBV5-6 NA CASSRQGTLSGNTIYF TGTGCCAGCAGCCGGCAGGGGACCCTCTCTGGAAACACCATATATTTT
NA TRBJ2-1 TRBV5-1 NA CASSLALAHNEQFF TGCGCCAGCAGCTTGGCCCTGGCACACAATGAGCAGTTCTTC
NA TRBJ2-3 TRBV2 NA CASSNTDTQYF TGTGCCAGCAGTAATACAGATACGCAGTATTTT
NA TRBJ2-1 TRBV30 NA CAWSVGQGLFNEQFF TGTGCCTGGAGTGTAGGGCAGGGGCTTTTTAATGAGCAGTTCTTC
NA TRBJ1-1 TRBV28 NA CASSLLGVPPEAFF TGTGCCAGCAGTCTTCTAGGAGTCCCGCCCGAAGCTTTCTTT
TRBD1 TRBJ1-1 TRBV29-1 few CSVGQGLNTEAFF TGCAGCGTTGGACAGGGATTGAACACTGAAGCTTTCTTT
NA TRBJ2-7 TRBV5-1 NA CASSTFKAGQTNEQYF TGCGCCAGCAGCACTTTCAAGGCGGGACAGACTAACGAGCAGTACTTC
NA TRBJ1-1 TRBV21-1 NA CASSKRQIQILNTEAFF TGTGCCAGCAGCAAAAGACAAATACAAATCCTAAACACTGAAGCTTTCTTT
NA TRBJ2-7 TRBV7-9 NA CASSPTRSYEQYF TGTGCCAGCAGCCCTACCCGCTCCTACGAGCAGTACTTC
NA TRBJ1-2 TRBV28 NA CASKLGGIRGPYGYTF TGTGCCAGCAAGCTTGGGGGGATTCGAGGGCCCTATGGCTACACCTTC
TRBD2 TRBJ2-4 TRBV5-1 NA CASSLEGTSPYF TGCGCCAGCAGCTTGGAGGGGACTAGCCCATACTTC
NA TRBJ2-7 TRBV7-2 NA CASSLALAGDSYEQYF TGTGCCAGCAGCTTAGCGCTCGCAGGTGACTCCTACGAGCAGTACTTC
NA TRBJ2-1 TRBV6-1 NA CATVPHNGNEQFF TGTGCCACCGTCCCTCACAACGGCAATGAGCAGTTCTTC
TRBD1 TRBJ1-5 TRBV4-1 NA CASRPGQGRQPQHF TGCGCCAGCAGGCCCGGACAGGGAAGACAGCCCCAGCATTTT
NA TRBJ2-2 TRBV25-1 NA CASSPRVGTGELFF TGTGCCAGCAGTCCCCGGGTCGGGACCGGGGAGCTGTTTTTT
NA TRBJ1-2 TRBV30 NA CAWSTGTNYGYTF TGTGCCTGGAGTACCGGGACCAACTATGGCTACACCTTC
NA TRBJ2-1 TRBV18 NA CASSSLGDNEQFF TGTGCCAGCTCATCGTTGGGGGACAATGAGCAGTTCTTC
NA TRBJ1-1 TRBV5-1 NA CASSFRADPMNTEAFF TGCGCCAGCAGCTTTCGGGCAGACCCGATGAACACTGAAGCTTTCTTT
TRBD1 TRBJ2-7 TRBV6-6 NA CASSWPGQGEYEQYF TGTGCCAGCAGTTGGCCGGGACAGGGGGAGTACGAGCAGTACTTC
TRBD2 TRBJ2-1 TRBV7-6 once CASSLEASGRFQFF TGTGCCAGCAGCTTAGAGGCTAGCGGGAGGTTTCAGTTCTTC
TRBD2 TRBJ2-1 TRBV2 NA CASCSGRSNEQFF TGTGCCAGCTGCAGCGGGAGATCCAATGAGCAGTTCTTC
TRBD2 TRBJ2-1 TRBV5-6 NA CASSLRGRAYNEQFF TGTGCCAGCAGCTTGCGCGGGAGGGCCTACAATGAGCAGTTCTTC
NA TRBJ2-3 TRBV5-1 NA CASSWGGIGTDTQYF TGCGCCAGCAGCTGGGGCGGGATAGGCACAGATACGCAGTATTTT
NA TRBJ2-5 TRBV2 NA CASSETGSGETQYF TGTGCCAGCAGTGAAACGGGGTCGGGGGAGACCCAGTACTTC
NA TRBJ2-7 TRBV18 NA CASSPPGGTGEQYF TGTGCCAGCTCACCACCGGGCGGTACGGGGGAGCAGTACTTC
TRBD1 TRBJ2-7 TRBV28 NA CASTPRAGGVNEQYF TGTGCCAGCACCCCCAGGGCAGGGGGCGTGAACGAGCAGTACTTC
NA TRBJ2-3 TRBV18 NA CASSPWASGATDTQYF TGTGCCAGCTCACCATGGGCCTCCGGGGCCACAGATACGCAGTATTTT
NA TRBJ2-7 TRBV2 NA CASIQGPISYEQYF TGTGCCAGCATACAGGGACCCATCTCCTACGAGCAGTACTTC